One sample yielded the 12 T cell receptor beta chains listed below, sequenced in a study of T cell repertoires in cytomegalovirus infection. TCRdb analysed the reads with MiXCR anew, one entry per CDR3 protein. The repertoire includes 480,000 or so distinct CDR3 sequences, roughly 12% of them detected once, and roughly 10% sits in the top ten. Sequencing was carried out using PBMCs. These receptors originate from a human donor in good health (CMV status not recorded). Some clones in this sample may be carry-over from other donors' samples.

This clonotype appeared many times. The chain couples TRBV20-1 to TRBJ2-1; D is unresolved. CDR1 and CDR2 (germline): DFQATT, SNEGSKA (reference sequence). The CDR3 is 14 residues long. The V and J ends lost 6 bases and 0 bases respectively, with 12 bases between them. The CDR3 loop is CSALDLSSYNEQFF. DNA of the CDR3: TGCAGTGCCCTCGACTTAAGCTCCTACAATGAGCAGTTCTTC.

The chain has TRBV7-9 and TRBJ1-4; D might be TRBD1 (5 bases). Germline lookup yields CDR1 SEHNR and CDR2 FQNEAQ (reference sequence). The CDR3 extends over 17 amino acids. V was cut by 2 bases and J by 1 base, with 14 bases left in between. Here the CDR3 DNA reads TGTGCCAGCAGCTTAAGATTAGAGGGGCGAACTAATGAAAAACTGTTTTTT. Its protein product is CASSLRLEGRTNEKLFF.

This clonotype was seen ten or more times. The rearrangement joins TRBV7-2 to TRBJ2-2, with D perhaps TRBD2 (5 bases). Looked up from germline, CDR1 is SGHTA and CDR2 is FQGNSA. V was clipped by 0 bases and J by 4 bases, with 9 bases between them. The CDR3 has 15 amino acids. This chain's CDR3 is CASSLAAVVTGELFF. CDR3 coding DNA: TGTGCCAGCAGCTTAGCAGCGGTGGTCACCGGGGAGCTGTTTTTT.

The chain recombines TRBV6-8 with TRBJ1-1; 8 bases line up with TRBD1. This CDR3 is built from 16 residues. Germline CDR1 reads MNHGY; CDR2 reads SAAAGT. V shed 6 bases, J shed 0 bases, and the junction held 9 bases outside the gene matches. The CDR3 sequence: CASSPRTGPMNTEAFF. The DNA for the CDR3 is TGTGCCAGCAGCCCTCGGACAGGGCCTATGAACACTGAAGCTTTCTTT.

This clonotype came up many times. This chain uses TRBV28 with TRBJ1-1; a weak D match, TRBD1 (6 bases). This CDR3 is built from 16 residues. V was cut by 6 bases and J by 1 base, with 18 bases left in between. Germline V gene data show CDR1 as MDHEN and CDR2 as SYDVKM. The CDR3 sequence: CASRTIADSENTEAFF. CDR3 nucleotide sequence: TGTGCCAGCAGGACCATAGCGGACAGCGAGAACACTGAAGCTTTCTTT.

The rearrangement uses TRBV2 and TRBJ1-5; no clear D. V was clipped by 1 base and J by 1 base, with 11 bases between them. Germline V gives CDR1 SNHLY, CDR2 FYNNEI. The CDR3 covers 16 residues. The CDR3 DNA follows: TGTGCCAGCAGTGAAGGTAGTGGGTTGAGCAATCAGCCCCAGCATTTT. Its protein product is CASSEGSGLSNQPQHF.

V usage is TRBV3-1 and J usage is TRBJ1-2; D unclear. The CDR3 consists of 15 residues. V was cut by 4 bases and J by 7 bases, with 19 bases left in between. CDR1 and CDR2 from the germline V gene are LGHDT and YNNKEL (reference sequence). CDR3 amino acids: CASSPREGTRAGYTF. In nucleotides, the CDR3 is TGTGCCAGCAGCCCACGGGAGGGTACAAGGGCTGGCTACACCTTC.

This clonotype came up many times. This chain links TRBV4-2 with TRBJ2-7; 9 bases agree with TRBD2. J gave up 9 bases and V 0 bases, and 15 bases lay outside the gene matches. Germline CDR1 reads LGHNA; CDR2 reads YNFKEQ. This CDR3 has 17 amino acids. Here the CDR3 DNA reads TGTGCCAGCAGCCAAGATCTCGGGCGGGAGGGCCTCTTGGTGCAGTACTTC. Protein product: CASSQDLGREGLLVQYF.

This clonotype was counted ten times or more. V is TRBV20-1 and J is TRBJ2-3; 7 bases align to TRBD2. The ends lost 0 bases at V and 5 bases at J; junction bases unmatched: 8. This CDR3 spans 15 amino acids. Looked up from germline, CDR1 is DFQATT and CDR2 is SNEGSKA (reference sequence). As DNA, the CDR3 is TGCAGTGCTAGAGATCCACTAGCGAGTGGAGATACGCAGTATTTT. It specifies CSARDPLASGDTQYF.

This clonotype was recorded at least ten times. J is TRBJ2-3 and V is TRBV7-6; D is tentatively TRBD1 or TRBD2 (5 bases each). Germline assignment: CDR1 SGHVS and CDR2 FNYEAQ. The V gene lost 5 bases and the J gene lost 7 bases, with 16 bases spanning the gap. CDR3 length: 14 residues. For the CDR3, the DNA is TGTGCCAGCAGCCCTCGGGACCTAGGGAATACGCAGTATTTT. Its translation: CASSPRDLGNTQYF.

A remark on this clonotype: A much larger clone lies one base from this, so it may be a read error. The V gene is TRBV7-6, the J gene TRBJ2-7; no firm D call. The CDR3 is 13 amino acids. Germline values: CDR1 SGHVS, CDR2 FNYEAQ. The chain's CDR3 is CASGLDWPGEQYF. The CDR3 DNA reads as TGTGCCAGCGGCTTAGATTGGCCGGGCGAGCAGTACTTC.

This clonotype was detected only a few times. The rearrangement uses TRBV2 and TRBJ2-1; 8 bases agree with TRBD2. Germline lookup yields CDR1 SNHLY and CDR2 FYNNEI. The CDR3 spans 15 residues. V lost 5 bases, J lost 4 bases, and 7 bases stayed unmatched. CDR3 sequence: CASSPSAGGYNEQFF. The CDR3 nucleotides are TGTGCCAGCAGTCCCTCGGCGGGGGGTTACAATGAGCAGTTCTTC. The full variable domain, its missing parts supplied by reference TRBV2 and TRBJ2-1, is EPEVTQTPSHQVTQMGQEVILRCVPISNHLYFYWYRQILGQKVEFLVSFYNNEISEKSEIFDDQFSVERPDGSNFTLKIRSTKLEDSAMYFCASSPSAGGYNEQFFGPGTRLTVL.